A single sample gave rise to the 12 T cell receptor beta chains below, sequenced in a study of blood T cell repertoires in COVID-19. The table came from immunoSEQ multiplex PCR; TCRdb's copy has only in-frame clones and leaves some out. The profile shows about 21,000 clones, 90% to 95% of them singletons. The source material was peripheral blood. These receptors were taken from a woman aged 45-59 years with active COVID-19.

The chain uses TRBV6-6 and TRBJ2-3, with TRBD2 identical over 7 bases. Looked up from germline, CDR1 is MNHNY and CDR2 is SVGAGI (reference sequence). V shed 5 bases, J shed 0 bases, and the junction held 17 bases outside the gene matches. This CDR3 spans 19 amino acids. CDR3 sequence reads: CASSRYPSGESGSTDTQYF. The CDR3 DNA reads TGTGCCAGCAGTCGGTATCCTAGCGGTGAGTCGGGAAGCACAGATACGCAGTATTTT.

J is TRBJ2-7 and V is TRBV7-9, with D possibly TRBD2 on 6 matching bases. V was shortened by 4 bases and J by 7 bases, with 17 bases between the two germline ends. Germline V gives CDR1 SEHNR, CDR2 FQNEAQ (reference sequence). The CDR3 loop spans 14 amino acids. DNA for the CDR3: TGTGCCAGCAGCTCCCCCCCGCGGGACGCTGAGCAGTACTTC. Its translation is CASSSPPRDAEQYF.

This chain joins TRBV4-1 and TRBJ1-5; a weak D match, TRBD1 (6 bases). CDR1 MGHRA and CDR2 YSYEKL come from the germline V gene. V lost 5 bases and J 2 bases, leaving 13 bases between the germline ends. The length of the CDR3 is 15 residues. The CDR3: CASSERGIGNQPQHF. The CDR3 nucleotides are TGCGCCAGCAGCGAGAGGGGGATCGGCAATCAGCCCCAGCATTTT.

The rearrangement links TRBV24-1 to TRBJ2-7, with 7 positions matching TRBD2. The V gene's germline CDR1 is KGHDR and CDR2 SFDVKD. The J segment lost 5 bases and the V segment lost 2 bases, leaving 5 bases of the junction unmatched. The CDR3 loop spans 14 amino acids. CDR3 loop: CATSDSGGSHEQYF. The CDR3 DNA reads TGTGCCACCAGTGATTCGGGGGGTTCGCACGAGCAGTACTTC.

The rearrangement uses TRBV27 and TRBJ2-7; 8 nucleotides match TRBD1. The ends lost 5 bases at V and 0 bases at J; junction bases unmatched: 6. From germline, CDR1 is MNHEY and CDR2 SMNVEV (reference sequence). The CDR3 contains 15 residues. The DNA for the CDR3 is TGTGCCAGCAGTGCCGACAGGGGCCCCTCCTACGAGCAGTACTTC. Encoded protein: CASSADRGPSYEQYF.

The chain has TRBV2 and TRBJ1-2, with D perhaps TRBD1 (6 bases). From germline, CDR1 is SNHLY and CDR2 FYNNEI. The germline V and J ends were trimmed by 5 bases and 8 bases, with 18 bases remaining between them. This CDR3 is built from 14 residues. DNA for the CDR3: TGTGCCAGCAGTTGGGAAGGGGCAGGGGTCGGCTACACCTTC. This encodes CASSWEGAGVGYTF. The full variable domain, with the rest looked up from reference TRBV2 and TRBJ1-2, is EPEVTQTPSHQVTQMGQEVILRCVPISNHLYFYWYRQILGQKVEFLVSFYNNEISEKSEIFDDQFSVERPDGSNFTLKIRSTKLEDSAMYFCASSWEGAGVGYTFGSGTRLTVV.

The rearrangement links TRBV24-1 to TRBJ1-5; 8 bases match TRBD1. The trim removed 3 bases at V and 6 bases at J, leaving 6 bases unmatched. Germline V gene data show CDR1 as KGHDR and CDR2 as SFDVKD. The CDR3 loop spans 15 amino acids. The chain's CDR3 is CATSDSRGLAQPQHF. The CDR3 DNA reads TGTGCCACCAGTGATAGCAGGGGGCTCGCTCAGCCCCAGCATTTT.

The V call is TRBV5-4, the J call TRBJ2-1, with TRBD2 matching 9 bases. The CDR3 has 17 residues. Germline loops: CDR1 SGHNT, CDR2 YYREEE (reference sequence). V gave up 3 bases and J gave up 6 bases; unmatched junction bases: 13. As DNA, the CDR3 is TGTGCCAGCAGCTCGCACGGGGCGGGAGGGCGGTCCAATGAGCAGTTCTTC. It yields the protein CASSSHGAGGRSNEQFF.

In this sample, this clone turned up a few times. The chain couples TRBV27 to TRBJ1-6; 7 bases match TRBD1. This CDR3 has 16 residues. CDR1 and CDR2 (germline): MNHEY, SMNVEV (reference sequence). V dropped 4 bases and J dropped 7; count of bases not matched to a gene: 10. CDR3 in DNA: TGTGCCAGCAGTTCGGTGACAGGGTCCAGGAATTCACCCCTCCACTTT. Translated: CASSSVTGSRNSPLHF.

This chain joins TRBV4-1 and TRBJ2-5; 8 bases are a match to TRBD1. This CDR3 has 14 residues. Germline V gene data show CDR1 as MGHRA and CDR2 as YSYEKL. V lost 2 bases, J lost 5 bases, and 4 bases stayed unmatched. CDR3 loop: CASSQRTGMETQYF. The CDR3 DNA is TGCGCCAGCAGCCAAAGGACAGGGATGGAGACCCAGTACTTC.

The genes are TRBV30 and TRBJ2-1; 7 bases align to TRBD2. Trimming removed 4 bases from V and 7 bases from J; junction bases left unmatched: 19. The CDR3 is 17 residues long. CDR1 and CDR2 (germline): GTSNPN, SVGIG (reference sequence). CDR3: CAWIPLNGQRDRNEQFF. Written as DNA, the CDR3 is TGTGCCTGGATCCCCCTTAACGGGCAGCGGGATAGAAATGAGCAGTTCTTC. The full variable domain, in which reference TRBV30 and TRBJ2-1 provide the parts outside the CDR3, is SQTIHQWPATLVQPVGSPLSLECTVEGTSNPNLYWYRQAAGRGLQLLFYSVGIGQISSEVPQNLSASRPQDRQFILSSKKLLLSDSGFYLCAWIPLNGQRDRNEQFFGPGTRLTVL.

V usage is TRBV28 and J usage is TRBJ2-3; TRBD2 aligns across 11 bases. The CDR3 is made up of 17 amino acids. Germline V gives CDR1 MDHEN, CDR2 SYDVKM. After removal of 2 bases from V and 4 bases from J, the junction contained 8 bases not matched to a gene. CDR3 in amino acids: CASSLVSRLAGPDTQYF. The CDR3 nucleotides are TGTGCCAGCAGTTTAGTTTCCCGACTAGCGGGACCAGATACGCAGTATTTT.